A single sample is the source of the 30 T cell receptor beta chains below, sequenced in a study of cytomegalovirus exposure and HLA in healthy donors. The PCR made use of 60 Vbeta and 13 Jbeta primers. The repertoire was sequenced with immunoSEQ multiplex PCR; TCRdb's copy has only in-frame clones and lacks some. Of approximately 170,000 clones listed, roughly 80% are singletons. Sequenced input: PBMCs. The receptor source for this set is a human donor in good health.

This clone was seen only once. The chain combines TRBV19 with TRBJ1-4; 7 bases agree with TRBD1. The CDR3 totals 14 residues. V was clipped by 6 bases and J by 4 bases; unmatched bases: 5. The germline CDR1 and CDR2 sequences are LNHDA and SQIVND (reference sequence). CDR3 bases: TGTGCCAGTAGGGACAGGTTGTTTAATGAAAAACTGTTTTTT. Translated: CASRDRLFNEKLFF.

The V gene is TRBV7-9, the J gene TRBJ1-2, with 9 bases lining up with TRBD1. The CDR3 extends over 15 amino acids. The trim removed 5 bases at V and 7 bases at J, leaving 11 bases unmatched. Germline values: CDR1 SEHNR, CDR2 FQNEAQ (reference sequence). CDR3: CASSRDRDRASGYTF. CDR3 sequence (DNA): TGTGCCAGCAGCAGGGACCGGGACAGGGCTAGTGGCTACACCTTC.

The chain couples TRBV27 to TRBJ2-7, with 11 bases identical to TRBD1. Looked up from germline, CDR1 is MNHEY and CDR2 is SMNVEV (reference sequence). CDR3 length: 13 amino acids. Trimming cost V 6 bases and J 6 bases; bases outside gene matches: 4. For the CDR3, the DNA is TGTGCCAGCAGGGGACAGGGGGTGGGCGAGCAGTACTTC. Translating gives CASRGQGVGEQYF.

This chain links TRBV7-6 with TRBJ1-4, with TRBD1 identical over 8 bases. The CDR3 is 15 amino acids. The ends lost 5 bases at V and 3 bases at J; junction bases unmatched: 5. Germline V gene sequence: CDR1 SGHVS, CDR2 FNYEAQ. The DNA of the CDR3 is TGTGCCAGCAGCACAGGGGGACACTCTAATGAAAAACTGTTTTTT. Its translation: CASSTGGHSNEKLFF.

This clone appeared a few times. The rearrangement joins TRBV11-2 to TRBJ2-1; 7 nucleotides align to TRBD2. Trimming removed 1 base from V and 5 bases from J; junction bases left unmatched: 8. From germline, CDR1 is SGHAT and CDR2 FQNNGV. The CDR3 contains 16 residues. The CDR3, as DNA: TGTGCCAGCAGCTTAGGTCCGCGGGGGAACAACAATGAGCAGTTCTTC. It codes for CASSLGPRGNNNEQFF.

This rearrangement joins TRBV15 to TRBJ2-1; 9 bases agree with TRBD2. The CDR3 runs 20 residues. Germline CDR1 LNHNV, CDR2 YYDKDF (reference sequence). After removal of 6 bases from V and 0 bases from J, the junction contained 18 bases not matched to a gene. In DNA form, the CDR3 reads TGTGCCACCAGACAAAGCGGGGGGCTAGCGGGATCTAGCTCCTACAATGAGCAGTTCTTC. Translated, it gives CATRQSGGLAGSSSYNEQFF.

The CDR3 loop reads CASSFGPRRINQPQHF. As DNA, the CDR3 is TGTGCCAGCAGCTTTGGCCCTAGACGGATCAATCAGCCCCAGCATTTT. The J gene is TRBJ1-5, the V gene TRBV5-4; D ambiguous. Trimming shortened V by 2 bases and J by 3 bases, and 15 bases separated the two germline ends. Per the germline V gene, CDR1 is SGHNT and CDR2 is YYREEE (reference sequence). The CDR3 consists of 16 residues. Together with reference TRBV5-4 and TRBJ1-5, the CDR3 gives the full variable domain: ETGVTQSPTHLIKTRGQQVTLRCSSQSGHNTVSWYQQALGQGPQFIFQYYREEENGRGNFPPRFSGLQFPNYSSELNVNALELDDSALYLCASSFGPRRINQPQHFGDGTRLSIL.

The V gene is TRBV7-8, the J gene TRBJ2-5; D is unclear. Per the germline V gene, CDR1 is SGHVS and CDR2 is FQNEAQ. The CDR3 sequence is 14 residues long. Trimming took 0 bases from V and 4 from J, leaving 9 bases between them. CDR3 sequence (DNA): TGTGCCAGCAGCTTAGCCCCCTATGGAGAGACCCAGTACTTC. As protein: CASSLAPYGETQYF.

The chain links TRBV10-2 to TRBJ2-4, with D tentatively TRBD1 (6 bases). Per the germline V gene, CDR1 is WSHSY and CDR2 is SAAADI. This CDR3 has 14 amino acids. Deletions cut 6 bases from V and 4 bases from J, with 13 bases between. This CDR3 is CASSSADRKNIQYF. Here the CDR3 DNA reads TGCGCCAGCAGCAGTGCTGACAGGAAAAACATTCAGTACTTC.

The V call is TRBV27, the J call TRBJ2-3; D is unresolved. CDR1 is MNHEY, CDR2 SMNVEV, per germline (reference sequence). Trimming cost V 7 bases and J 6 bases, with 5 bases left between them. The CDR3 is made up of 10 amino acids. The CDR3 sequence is CASIGDTQYF. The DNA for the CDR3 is TGTGCCAGCATCGGGGATACGCAGTATTTT.

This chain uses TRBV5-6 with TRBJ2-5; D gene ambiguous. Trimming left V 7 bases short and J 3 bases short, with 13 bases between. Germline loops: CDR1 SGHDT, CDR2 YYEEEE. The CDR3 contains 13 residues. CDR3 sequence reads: CASGRITKETQYF. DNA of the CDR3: TGTGCCAGCGGCCGCATTACAAAAGAGACCCAGTACTTC.

This CDR3 is CASSLASETQYF. In DNA, the CDR3 is TGCGCCAGCAGCTTAGCTAGCGAGACCCAGTACTTC. The rearrangement links TRBV5-1 to TRBJ2-5; maybe TRBD2 (5 bases). CDR3 length: 12 amino acids. Trimming took off 2 bases at V and 5 bases at J, with 7 bases between the two ends. CDR1 is SGHRS and CDR2 is YFSETQ in the germline V gene. The full variable domain, with the rest looked up from reference TRBV5-1 and TRBJ2-5, is KAGVTQTPRYLIKTRGQQVTLSCSPISGHRSVSWYQQTPGQGLQFLFEYFSETQRNKGNFPGRFSGRQFSNSRSEMNVSTLELGDSALYLCASSLASETQYFGPGTRLLVL.

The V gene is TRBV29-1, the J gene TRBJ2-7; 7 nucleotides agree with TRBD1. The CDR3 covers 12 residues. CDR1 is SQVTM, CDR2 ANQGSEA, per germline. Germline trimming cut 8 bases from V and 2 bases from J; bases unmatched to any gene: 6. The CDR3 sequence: CSTRTGPYEQYF. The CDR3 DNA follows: TGCAGCACCCGGACAGGACCCTACGAGCAGTACTTC.

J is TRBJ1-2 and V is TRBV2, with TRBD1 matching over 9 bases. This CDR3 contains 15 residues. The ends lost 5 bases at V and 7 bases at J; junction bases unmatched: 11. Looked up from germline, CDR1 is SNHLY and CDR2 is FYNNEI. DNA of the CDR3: TGTGCCAGCAGTAGGACAGGGGCCGCCGTTTGTGGCTACACCTTC. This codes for CASSRTGAAVCGYTF.

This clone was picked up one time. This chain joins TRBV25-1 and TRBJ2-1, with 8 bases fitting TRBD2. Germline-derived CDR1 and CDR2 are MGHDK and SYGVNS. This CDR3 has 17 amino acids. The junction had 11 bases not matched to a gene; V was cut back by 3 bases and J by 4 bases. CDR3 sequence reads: CASSDSLGGGTYNEQFF. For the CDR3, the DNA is TGTGCCAGCAGTGACTCTTTGGGCGGGGGGACTTACAATGAGCAGTTCTTC.

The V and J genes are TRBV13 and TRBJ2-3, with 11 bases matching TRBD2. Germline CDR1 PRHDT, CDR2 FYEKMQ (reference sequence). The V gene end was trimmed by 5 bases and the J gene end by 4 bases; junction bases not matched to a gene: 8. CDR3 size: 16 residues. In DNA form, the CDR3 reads TGTGCCAGCAGCACAACTAGCGGGGGACCCCCAGATACGCAGTATTTT. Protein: CASSTTSGGPPDTQYF.

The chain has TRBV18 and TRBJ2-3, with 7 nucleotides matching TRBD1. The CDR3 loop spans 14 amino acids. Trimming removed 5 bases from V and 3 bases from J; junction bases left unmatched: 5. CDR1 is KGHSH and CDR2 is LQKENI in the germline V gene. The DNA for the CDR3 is TGTGCCAGCTCAATTACAGGGGTAACAGATACGCAGTATTTT. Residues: CASSITGVTDTQYF.

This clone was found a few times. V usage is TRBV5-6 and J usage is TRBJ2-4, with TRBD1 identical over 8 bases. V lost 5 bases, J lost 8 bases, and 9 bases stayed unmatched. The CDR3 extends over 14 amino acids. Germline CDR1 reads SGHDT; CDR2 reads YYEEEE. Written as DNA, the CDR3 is TGTGCCAGCAGACTGTCAGGACAGGGATACATTCAGTACTTC. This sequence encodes CASRLSGQGYIQYF.

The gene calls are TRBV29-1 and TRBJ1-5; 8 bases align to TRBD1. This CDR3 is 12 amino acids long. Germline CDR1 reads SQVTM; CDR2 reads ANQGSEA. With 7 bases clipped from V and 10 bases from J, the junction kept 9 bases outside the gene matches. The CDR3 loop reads CSAAYRGEPQHF. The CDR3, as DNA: TGCAGCGCTGCATACAGGGGGGAACCCCAGCATTTT. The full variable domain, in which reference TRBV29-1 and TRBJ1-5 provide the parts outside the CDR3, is SAVISQKPSRDICQRGTSLTIQCQVDSQVTMMFWYRQQPGQSLTLIATANQGSEATYESGFVIDKFPISRPNLTFSTLTVSNMSPEDSSIYLCSAAYRGEPQHFGDGTRLSIL.

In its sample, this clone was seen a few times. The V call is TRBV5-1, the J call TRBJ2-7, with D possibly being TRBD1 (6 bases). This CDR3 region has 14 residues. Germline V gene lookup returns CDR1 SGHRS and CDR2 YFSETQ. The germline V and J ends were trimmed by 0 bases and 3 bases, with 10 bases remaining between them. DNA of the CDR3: TGCGCCAGCAGCTTGGACAGGGAACGCTACGAGCAGTACTTC. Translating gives CASSLDRERYEQYF.

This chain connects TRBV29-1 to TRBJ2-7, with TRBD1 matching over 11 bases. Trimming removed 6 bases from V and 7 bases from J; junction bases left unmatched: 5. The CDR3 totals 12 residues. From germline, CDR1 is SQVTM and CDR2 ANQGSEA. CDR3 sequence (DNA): TGCAGCGTGGGACAGGGGGAAACTGAGCAGTACTTC. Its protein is CSVGQGETEQYF.

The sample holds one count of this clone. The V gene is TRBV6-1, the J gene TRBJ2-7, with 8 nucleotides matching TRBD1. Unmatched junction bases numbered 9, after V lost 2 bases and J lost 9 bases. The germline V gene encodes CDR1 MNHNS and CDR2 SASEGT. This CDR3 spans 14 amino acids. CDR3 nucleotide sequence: TGTGCCAGCAGTGAACCCGGGACAGGTGCTTGGCAGTACTTC. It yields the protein CASSEPGTGAWQYF.

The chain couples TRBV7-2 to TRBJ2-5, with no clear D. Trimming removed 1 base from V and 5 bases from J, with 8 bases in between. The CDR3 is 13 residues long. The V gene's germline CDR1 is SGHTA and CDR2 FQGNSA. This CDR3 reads CASSLEMEETQYF. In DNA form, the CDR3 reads TGTGCCAGCAGCTTAGAGATGGAGGAGACCCAGTACTTC. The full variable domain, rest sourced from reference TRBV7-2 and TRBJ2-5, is GAGVSQSPSNKVTEKGKDVELRCDPISGHTALYWYRQSLGQGLEFLIYFQGNSAPDKSGLPSDRFSAERTGGSVSTLTIQRTQQEDSAVYLCASSLEMEETQYFGPGTRLLVL.

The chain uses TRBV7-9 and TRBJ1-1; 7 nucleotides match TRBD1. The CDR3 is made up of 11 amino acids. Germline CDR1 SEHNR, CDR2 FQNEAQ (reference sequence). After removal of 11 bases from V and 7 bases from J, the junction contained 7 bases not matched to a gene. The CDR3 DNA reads TGTGCCGGCCACAGGGGTGGTGAAGCTTTCTTT. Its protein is CAGHRGGEAFF. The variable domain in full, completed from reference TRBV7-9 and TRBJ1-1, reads DTGVSQNPRHKITKRGQNVTFRCDPISEHNRLYWYRQTLGQGPEFLTYFQNEAQLEKSRLLSDRFSAERPKGSFSTLEIQRTEQGDSAMYLCAGHRGGEAFFGQGTRLTVV.

CDR3 nucleotides: TGTGCCAGCAGTGTAGAAGGGGGCCATCAGCCCCAGCATTTT. Protein: CASSVEGGHQPQHF. This chain uses TRBV2 with TRBJ1-5; TRBD1 matches at 7 bases. This CDR3 comprises 14 residues. CDR1 and CDR2 (germline): SNHLY, FYNNEI. Losses at the gene ends were 4 bases for V and 5 bases for J; bases not matched to a gene: 5.

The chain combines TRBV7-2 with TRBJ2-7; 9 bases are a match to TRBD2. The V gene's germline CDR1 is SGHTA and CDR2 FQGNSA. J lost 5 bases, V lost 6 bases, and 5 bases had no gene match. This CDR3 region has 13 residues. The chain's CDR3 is CASRGGGGHEQYF. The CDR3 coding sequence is TGTGCCAGCAGGGGCGGGGGGGGCCACGAGCAGTACTTC.

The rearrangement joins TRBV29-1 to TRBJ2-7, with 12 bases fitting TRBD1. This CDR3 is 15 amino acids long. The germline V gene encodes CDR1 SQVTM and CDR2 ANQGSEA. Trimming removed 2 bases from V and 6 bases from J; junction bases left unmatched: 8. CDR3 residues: CSVESPGQGAFEQYF. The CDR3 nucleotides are TGCAGCGTTGAATCGCCGGGACAGGGGGCTTTCGAGCAGTACTTC.

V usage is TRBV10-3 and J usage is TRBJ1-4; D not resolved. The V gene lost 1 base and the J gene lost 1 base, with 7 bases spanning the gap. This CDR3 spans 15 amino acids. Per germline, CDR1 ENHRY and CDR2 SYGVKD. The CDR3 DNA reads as TGTGCCATCAGTGAGTGGGGAGGAACTAATGAAAAACTGTTTTTT. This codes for CAISEWGGTNEKLFF.

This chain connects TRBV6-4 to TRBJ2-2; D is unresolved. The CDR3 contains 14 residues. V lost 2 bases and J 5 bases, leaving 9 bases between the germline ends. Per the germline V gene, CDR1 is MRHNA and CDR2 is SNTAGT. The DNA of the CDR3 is TGTGCCAGCAGTGACGGAAGCGAAACCGGGGAGCTGTTTTTT. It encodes CASSDGSETGELFF.

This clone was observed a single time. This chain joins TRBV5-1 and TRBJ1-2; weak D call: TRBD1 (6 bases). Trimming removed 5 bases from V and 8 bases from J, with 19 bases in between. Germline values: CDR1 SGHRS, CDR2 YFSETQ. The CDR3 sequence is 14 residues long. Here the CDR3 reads CASRLLSGDGGYTF. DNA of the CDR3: TGCGCCAGCAGATTGCTATCAGGGGATGGCGGCTACACCTTC.